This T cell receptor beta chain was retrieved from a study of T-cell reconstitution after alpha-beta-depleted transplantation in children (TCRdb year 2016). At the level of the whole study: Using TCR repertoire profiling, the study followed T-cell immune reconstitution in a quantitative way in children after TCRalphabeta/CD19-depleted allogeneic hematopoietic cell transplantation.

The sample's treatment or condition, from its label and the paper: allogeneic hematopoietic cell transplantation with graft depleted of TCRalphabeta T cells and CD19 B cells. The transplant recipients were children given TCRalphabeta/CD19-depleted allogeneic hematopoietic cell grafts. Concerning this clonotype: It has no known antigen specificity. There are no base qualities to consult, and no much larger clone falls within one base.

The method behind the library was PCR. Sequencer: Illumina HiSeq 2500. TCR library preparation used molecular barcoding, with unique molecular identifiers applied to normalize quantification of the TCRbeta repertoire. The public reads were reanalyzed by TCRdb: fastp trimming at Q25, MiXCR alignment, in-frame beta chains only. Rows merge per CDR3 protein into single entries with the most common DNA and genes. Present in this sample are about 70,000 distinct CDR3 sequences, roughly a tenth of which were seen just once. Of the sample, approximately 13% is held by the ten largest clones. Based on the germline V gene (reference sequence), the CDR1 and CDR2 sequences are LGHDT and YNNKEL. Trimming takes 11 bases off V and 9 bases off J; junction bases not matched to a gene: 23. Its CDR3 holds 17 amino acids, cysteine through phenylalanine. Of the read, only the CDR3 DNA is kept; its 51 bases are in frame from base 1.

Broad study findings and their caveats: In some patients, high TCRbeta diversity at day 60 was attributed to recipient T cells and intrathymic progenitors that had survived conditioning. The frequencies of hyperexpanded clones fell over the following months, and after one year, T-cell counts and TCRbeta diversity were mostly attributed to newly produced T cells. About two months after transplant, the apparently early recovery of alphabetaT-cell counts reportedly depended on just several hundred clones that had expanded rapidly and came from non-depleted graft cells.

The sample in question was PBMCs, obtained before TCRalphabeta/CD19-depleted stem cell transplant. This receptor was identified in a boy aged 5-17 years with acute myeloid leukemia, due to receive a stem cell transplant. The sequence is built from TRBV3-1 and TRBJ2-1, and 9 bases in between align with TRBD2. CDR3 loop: CACCQEIPGLAGGEQFF. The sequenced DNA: TGTGCCTGCTGCCAGGAAATTCCGGGACTAGCAGGAGGTGAGCAGTTCTTC.